This TCR beta chain was captured in a study of blood T cell repertoires in COVID-19. TCRdb keeps only in-frame clones here, not all; method: immunoSEQ multiplex PCR. In the table there are about 400,000 clones, roughly 88% of which are singletons. This receptor was identified in a woman in her 30s with acute COVID-19. Sequencing input: PBMCs or T cells enriched from blood (not recorded which).

The CDR3 protein is CASSRDRAGYTF. The CDR3, as DNA: TGTGCCAGCAGTCGGGACAGGGCTGGCTACACCTTC. The gene calls are TRBV12-3 or TRBV12-4 and TRBJ1-2; 9 positions match TRBD1. The CDR3 spans 12 residues. With V trimmed by 5 bases and J by 7 bases, 2 bases remained unmatched.